This TCR beta chain was sequenced in a study of T cell repertoires in cytomegalovirus infection. TCRdb fed the reads into MiXCR, producing one record per CDR3 protein. Altogether roughly 500,000 distinct CDR3 sequences are present, more than 15% being singletons, with the ten largest covering roughly 25%. Germline CDR1 and CDR2: GTSNPN and SVGIG (reference sequence). Trimming took off 0 bases at V and 0 bases at J, with 9 bases between the two ends. The CDR3 is 15 residues long. The chain employs TRBV30 and TRBJ1-5; D is perhaps TRBD1 (5 bases). Sequenced sample: CD8+ T cells from PBMCs. The sequence was obtained from a human donor in good health (CMV status not recorded). Some clones in this sample may be carry-over from other donors' samples. The CDR3 loop reads CAWSVRGYSNQPQHF. CDR3 coding DNA: TGTGCCTGGAGTGTAAGGGGTTATAGCAATCAGCCCCAGCATTTT.